This entry is about one TCR beta chain. The data were obtained in a study of blood T cell repertoires in COVID-19. For the study at large: The United States, Italy and Spain supplied acute and convalescent COVID-19 samples. In each case, the material was cDNA or gDNA derived from T cells, B-cell-depleted T cells, or PBMCs.

V trimming: 1 base; J trimming: 4 bases; junction bases outside the gene matches: 7. In germline, CDR1 is SGHDN, CDR2 FVKESK. This CDR3 is built from 16 residues. In the authors' methods: Reference gene primer amplification gave estimated nucleated cell counts. The method was immunoSEQ multiplex PCR; TCRdb's version includes in-frame clones alone and lacks a portion of them. V, J and clone size derive from that table, while D and trimming were established from the DNA sequence. The table shows under 300,000 clones, with 70% to 90% occurring only once. The sequencing sample was made of peripheral blood. The chain couples TRBV14 to TRBJ2-1; TRBD2 agrees at 7 bases. The clonotype was recovered from a woman between 25 and 40 years old with acute or convalescent COVID-19. The CDR3 spells CASSQVTSGTYNEQFF. The CDR3 bases are TGTGCCAGCAGCCAAGTTACCAGCGGGACGTACAATGAGCAGTTCTTC.